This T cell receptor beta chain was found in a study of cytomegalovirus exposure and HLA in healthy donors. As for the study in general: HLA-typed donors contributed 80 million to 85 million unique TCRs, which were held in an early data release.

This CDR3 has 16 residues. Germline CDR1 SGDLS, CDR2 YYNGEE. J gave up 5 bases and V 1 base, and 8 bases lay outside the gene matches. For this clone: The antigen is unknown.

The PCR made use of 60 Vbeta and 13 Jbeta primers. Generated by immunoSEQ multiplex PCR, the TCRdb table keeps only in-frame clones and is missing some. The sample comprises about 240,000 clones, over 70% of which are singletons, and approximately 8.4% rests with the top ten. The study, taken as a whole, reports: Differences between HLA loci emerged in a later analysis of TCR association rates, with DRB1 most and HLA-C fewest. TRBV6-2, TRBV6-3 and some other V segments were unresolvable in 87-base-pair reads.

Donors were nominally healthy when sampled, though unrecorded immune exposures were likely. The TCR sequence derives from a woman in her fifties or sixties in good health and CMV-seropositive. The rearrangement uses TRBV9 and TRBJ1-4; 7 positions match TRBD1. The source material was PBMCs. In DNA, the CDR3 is TGTGCCAGCAGCGTAATGGTAGGGACAGAAAATGAAAAACTGTTTTTT. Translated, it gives CASSVMVGTENEKLFF.